This T cell receptor beta chain was sequenced during a study of T cell responses to AZD1222 COVID-19 vaccine. Study-level background: Pooled together were second doses at about 4 or about 12 weeks. Whole-study results and caveats: The study sampled repertoires only after the peak T cell response. Donor demographics were predominantly white British with a female majority; clonal diversity may be underestimated. Two AZD1222 administrations were followed by greater Spike-specific TCR breadth and depth.

Comments on this clone: Its target is unknown.

V lost 7 bases to trimming and J lost 4 bases, with 5 bases between them. The germline V gene encodes CDR1 SGDLS and CDR2 YYNGEE. The CDR3 totals 10 residues. The data were produced by immunoSEQ multiplex PCR, yet TCRdb's version contains in-frame clones alone and is incomplete. The sample lists approximately 91,000 clones; over 75% were seen once. The sample in question was peripheral blood, obtained on day 0 of AZD1222 vaccination. The chain joins TRBV9 to TRBJ1-1, with D uncertain. The source is an adult in good health. CDR3 sequence reads: CASGGTEAFF. In DNA, the CDR3 is TGTGCCAGCGGTGGCACTGAAGCTTTCTTT.